This T cell receptor beta chain stems from a study of blood T cell repertoires in COVID-19. Per germline, CDR1 SQVTM and CDR2 ANQGSEA. After removal of 7 bases from V and 4 bases from J, the junction contained 2 bases not matched to a gene. The CDR3 extends over 13 amino acids. Repertoires were generated with immunoSEQ multiplex PCR, while TCRdb's copy carries only in-frame clones and drops some. This sample has around 170,000 clones, with less than 90% found just once. The receptor's source is a man between 18 and 29 years old with active or convalescent COVID-19. The chain joins TRBV29-1 to TRBJ2-1; 12 bases line up with TRBD2. The material sequenced was peripheral blood. CDR3: CSGGTSGYNEQFF. The CDR3 DNA sequence: TGCAGCGGGGGGACTAGCGGGTACAATGAGCAGTTCTTC.